These 28 T cell receptor beta chains originate from one sample sequenced in a study of blood T cells in healthy people across ages. A J-beta primer mix and a sample-barcoded 5' primer were used in a second PCR of about 6 to 12 cycles. TCRdb reprocessed the 5' RACE reads with MiXCR, giving one entry per CDR3 protein. The sample carries fewer than 900,000 distinct CDR3 sequences, about 40% recorded once. Material: blood. Receptors originate from a woman aged 60-75 years in good health.

The rearrangement uses TRBV7-3 and TRBJ2-7, with 10 bases that match TRBD2. J gave up 7 bases and V 0 bases, and 15 bases lay outside the gene matches. Per the germline V gene, CDR1 is SGHTA and CDR2 is FQGTGA. This CDR3 region has 18 residues. The CDR3 DNA follows: TGTGCCAGCAGCTTAACTATCGGCCTACCTGAAGCGGGAGGGGAGCAGTACTTC. It codes for CASSLTIGLPEAGGEQYF.

V usage is TRBV3-1 and J usage is TRBJ1-1; 7 nucleotides match TRBD1. Germline-derived CDR1 and CDR2 are LGHDT and YNNKEL (reference sequence). V dropped 3 bases and J dropped 0; count of bases not matched to a gene: 7. The CDR3 is 16 residues long. The CDR3 region is CASSQGRQGLNTEAFF. CDR3 nucleotides: TGTGCCAGCAGCCAGGGGAGACAGGGTTTGAACACTGAAGCTTTCTTT.

The table lists this clonotype with a few counts. The rearrangement uses TRBV27 and TRBJ2-6; D might be TRBD1 (6 bases). Deletions cut 5 bases from V and 2 bases from J, with 10 bases between. CDR1 and CDR2 from the germline V gene are MNHEY and SMNVEV (reference sequence). The CDR3 has 15 residues. CDR3 sequence reads: CASSAQGTGANVLTF. The CDR3 DNA follows: TGTGCCAGCAGTGCCCAGGGGACTGGGGCCAACGTCCTGACTTTC.

This clonotype was counted at least ten times. The junction and the germline gene differ at one end; a read error may be behind it. The rearrangement uses TRBV5-1 and TRBJ2-5, with D possibly being TRBD2 (5 bases). Germline V gives CDR1 SGHRS, CDR2 YFSETQ. The CDR3 is made up of 12 amino acids. CDR3: CASSLEEETQYF. Here the CDR3 DNA reads TGTGCCAGCAGCTTGGAGGAAGAGACCCAGTACTTC. The full variable domain, rest sourced from reference TRBV5-1 and TRBJ2-5, is KAGVTQTPRYLIKTRGQQVTLSCSPISGHRSVSWYQQTPGQGLQFLFEYFSETQRNKGNFPGRFSGRQFSNSRSEMNVSTLELGDSALYLCASSLEEETQYFGPGTRLLVL.

This clonotype was seen many times. This sequence joins TRBV2 and TRBJ2-4; D gene ambiguous. The CDR3 is 12 residues long. V dropped 8 bases and J dropped 6 bases, with 11 bases sitting between them. CDR1 SNHLY and CDR2 FYNNEI come from the germline V gene. The CDR3 coding sequence is TGTGCCAGCCGGGCCAGACCAAACATTCAGTACTTC. Translated, it gives CASRARPNIQYF. The entire variable domain, with the rest obtained from reference TRBV2 and TRBJ2-4, is as follows: EPEVTQTPSHQVTQMGQEVILRCVPISNHLYFYWYRQILGQKVEFLVSFYNNEISEKSEIFDDQFSVERPDGSNFTLKIRSTKLEDSAMYFCASRARPNIQYFGAGTRLSVL.

A remark on this clonotype: This may be a read error: a much more frequent sequence differs by one nucleotide. The chain uses TRBV7-9 and TRBJ2-1; the match to TRBD2 covers 7 bases. CDR3 size: 14 residues. Trimming cost V 4 bases and J 5 bases; bases outside gene matches: 5. CDR1 and CDR2 (germline): SEHNR, FQNEAQ (reference sequence). The CDR3: CASSSLADHNEQFF. CDR3 in DNA: TGTGCCAGCAGCTCGCTAGCGGACCACAATGAGCAGTTCTTC.

V is TRBV7-6 and J is TRBJ1-5; D not resolved. This CDR3 is 13 amino acids long. Trimming stripped 0 bases from V and 5 bases from J, with 5 bases between. CDR1 SGHVS and CDR2 FNYEAQ come from the germline V gene. The CDR3 DNA is TGTGCCAGCAGCTTAGCTGTGGATCAGCCCCAGCATTTT. Residues: CASSLAVDQPQHF.

In regard to this clonotype: A much larger clone lies a single base off, so this may be a read error. The chain carries TRBV12-3 or TRBV12-4 and TRBJ2-7; D call uncertain. Trimming removed 3 bases from V and 5 bases from J, with 17 bases in between. The CDR3 is made up of 15 amino acids. CDR3 amino acids: CASSFRVRRADEQYF. For the CDR3, the DNA is TGTGCCAGCAGTTTCCGGGTCCGTCGGGCCGACGAGCAGTACTTC.

This clonotype was detected a few times. The chain employs TRBV13 and TRBJ2-6, with D tentatively TRBD2 (6 bases). CDR1 and CDR2 (germline): PRHDT, FYEKMQ (reference sequence). V was cut by 0 bases and J by 0 bases, with 9 bases left in between. CDR3 length: 17 amino acids. The CDR3 bases are TGTGCCAGCAGCTTAGGTCGGGGGAGCTCTGGGGCCAACGTCCTGACTTTC. Amino acid sequence: CASSLGRGSSGANVLTF.

The chain carries TRBV6-2 or TRBV6-3 and TRBJ2-3; D gene ambiguous. Germline V gene data show CDR1 as MNHEY and CDR2 as SVGEGT. This CDR3 has 15 amino acids. The V and J ends lost 2 bases and 3 bases respectively, with 12 bases between them. The CDR3 DNA reads as TGTGCCAGCAGTTACGTTCGGCGGACGACAGATACGCAGTATTTT. Amino acid sequence: CASSYVRRTTDTQYF.

The J gene is TRBJ1-1, the V gene TRBV11-2; 7 nucleotides align to TRBD1. The CDR3 consists of 12 residues. Germline V gene sequence: CDR1 SGHAT, CDR2 FQNNGV. Germline trimming cut 4 bases from V and 11 bases from J; bases unmatched to any gene: 7. DNA for the CDR3: TGTGCCAGCAGCTCGTTGACAGGGATGGCTTTCTTT. It translates to CASSSLTGMAFF.

The CDR3 DNA reads as TGTGCCAGCAGCCCACCAACAGGGGGTGGGGCCAACGTCCTGACTTTC. It encodes CASSPPTGGGANVLTF. J is TRBJ2-6 and V is TRBV7-7, with 8 bases matching TRBD1. This CDR3 spans 16 amino acids. V lost 5 bases, J lost 3 bases, and 6 bases stayed unmatched. CDR1 SSHAT and CDR2 FNYEAQ come from the germline V gene (reference sequence).

As to this clonotype: One end of the junction varies from germline; a read error may be responsible. V is TRBV7-7 and J is TRBJ2-7; possibly TRBD2 for D (6 bases). The germline V gene has CDR1 SSHAT and CDR2 FNYEAQ (reference sequence). The CDR3 length is 17 residues. CDR3 in DNA: TGTGCTAGCAGCTCCCCTTTCGCGGGGCCAGCGGCCTACGAGCAGTACTTC. Translated, it gives CASSSPFAGPAAYEQYF.

This clonotype has only a few counts. DNA for the CDR3: TGTGCCAGCAGGGACGCTACCTACGAGCAGTACTTC. Translation gives CASRDATYEQYF. The rearrangement links TRBV6-2 or TRBV6-3 to TRBJ2-7; D gene unclear. The CDR3 extends over 12 amino acids. The germline CDR1 and CDR2 sequences are MNHEY and SVGEGT. Trimming shortened V by 6 bases and J by 2 bases, and 8 bases separated the two germline ends.

The chain combines TRBV6-2 or TRBV6-3 with TRBJ2-1; 7 nucleotides agree with TRBD2. V was pared by 6 bases and J by 8 bases, with 16 bases of the junction left unmatched. Germline CDR1 is MNHEY and CDR2 is SVGEGT. The length of the CDR3 is 16 residues. DNA of the CDR3: TGTGCCAGCAGCAGAAACCCAAGCGGGATGGTGTATGAGCAGTTCTTC. This sequence encodes CASSRNPSGMVYEQFF.

This rearrangement joins TRBV7-2 to TRBJ2-7; 7 bases agree with TRBD2. CDR1 SGHTA and CDR2 FQGNSA come from the germline V gene. This CDR3 has 15 residues. The junction had 9 bases not matched to a gene; V was cut back by 2 bases and J by 5 bases. The CDR3, as DNA: TGTGCCAGCAGCTTATTAGCGGGTTATCACCACGAGCAGTACTTC. This gives the protein CASSLLAGYHHEQYF.

This rearrangement joins TRBV7-2 to TRBJ2-7; 9 nucleotides align to TRBD2. Germline CDR1 and CDR2: SGHTA and FQGNSA. This CDR3 has 16 amino acids. Germline trimming cut 5 bases from V and 6 bases from J; bases unmatched to any gene: 14. The CDR3 reads CASSPRASGNLGEQYF. CDR3 nucleotide sequence: TGTGCCAGCAGCCCGCGGGCTAGCGGGAACCTCGGCGAGCAGTACTTC.

The chain links TRBV2 to TRBJ1-1, with TRBD1 identical over 8 bases. V shed 4 bases, J shed 4 bases, and the junction held 5 bases outside the gene matches. Germline assignment: CDR1 SNHLY and CDR2 FYNNEI. The length of the CDR3 is 14 residues. The CDR3 loop is CASSGETGVTEAFF. CDR3 sequence (DNA): TGTGCCAGCAGTGGAGAGACAGGGGTCACTGAAGCTTTCTTT.

This clonotype was recorded a few times. The chain has TRBV4-2 and TRBJ1-4; D perhaps matches TRBD1 (5 bases). Germline CDR1 reads LGHNA; CDR2 reads YNFKEQ. The V end lost 4 bases, the J end lost 4 bases, and 13 bases lay between the germline ends. This CDR3 has 15 residues. The CDR3 nucleotides read TGTGCCAGCAGCCCCGAAGGGACCAATAATGAAAAACTGTTTTTT. Protein product: CASSPEGTNNEKLFF.

The CDR3 loop reads CASSLAFRADTQYF. CDR3 in DNA: TGTGCCAGCAGCTTAGCGTTCCGGGCGGATACGCAGTATTTT. The chain uses TRBV7-2 and TRBJ2-3; D unresolved. The V and J ends lost 0 bases and 6 bases respectively, with 10 bases between them. The germline V gene has CDR1 SGHTA and CDR2 FQGNSA. This CDR3 comprises 14 residues.

The rearrangement uses TRBV10-3 and TRBJ2-7, with 9 positions matching TRBD1. The junction had 8 bases not matched to a gene; V was cut back by 5 bases and J by 3 bases. CDR3 size: 15 residues. Germline assignment: CDR1 ENHRY and CDR2 SYGVKD. The CDR3 spells CAISNLGTGIYEQYF. Here the CDR3 DNA reads TGTGCCATCAGTAATCTCGGGACAGGGATCTACGAGCAGTACTTC.

This rearrangement joins TRBV6-2 or TRBV6-3 to TRBJ1-5; 10 bases agree with TRBD1. V lost 5 bases, J lost 6 bases, and 7 bases stayed unmatched. The CDR3 totals 15 residues. CDR1 and CDR2 from the germline V gene are MNHEY and SVGEGT. CDR3 sequence reads: CASSHSGQGFQPQHF. The CDR3 region has the DNA TGTGCCAGCAGTCATTCGGGACAGGGGTTTCAGCCCCAGCATTTT.

Note on this clonotype: Germline is not matched at one junction end, which may reflect a read error. The chain combines TRBV4-2 with TRBJ2-3; 7 positions agree with TRBD1. Germline CDR1 reads LGHNA; CDR2 reads YNFKEQ. This CDR3 spans 16 amino acids. The CDR3 sequence: CASSPEWGQTTDAQYF. For the CDR3, the DNA is TGTGCCAGCAGCCCAGAATGGGGACAGACCACAGATGCGCAGTATTTT.

Only a few counts were recorded for this clonotype. V usage is TRBV27 and J usage is TRBJ2-3; D not resolved. V was trimmed by 3 bases and J by 1 base, leaving 5 bases between them. The CDR3 contains 13 residues. Germline values: CDR1 MNHEY, CDR2 SMNVEV (reference sequence). The CDR3 sequence: CASSFRGTDTQYF. The CDR3, as DNA: TGTGCCAGCAGTTTTAGAGGCACAGATACGCAGTATTTT.

This clonotype was found a few times. The V gene is TRBV6-2 or TRBV6-3, the J gene TRBJ2-3; TRBD2 is a possible D gene (6 bases). V lost 5 bases to trimming and J lost 6 bases, with 21 bases between them. From germline, CDR1 is MNHEY and CDR2 SVGEGT. The length of the CDR3 is 16 residues. CDR3 region: CASSTVLADPLDTQYF. Here the CDR3 DNA reads TGTGCCAGCAGTACTGTACTAGCAGACCCCTTGGATACGCAGTATTTT.

V gene TRBV3-1 combines with J gene TRBJ1-1, with TRBD1 matching 8 bases. The germline gives CDR1 LGHDT, CDR2 YNNKEL (reference sequence). CDR3 length equals 15 residues. With V trimmed by 2 bases and J by 4 bases, 6 bases remained unmatched. CDR3 DNA: TGTGCCAGCAGCCAACAAGGACAGGGCGGCACTGAAGCTTTCTTT. Translation gives CASSQQGQGGTEAFF.

This chain joins TRBV5-1 and TRBJ1-1; 9 bases fit TRBD1. Trimming cost V 7 bases and J 4 bases; bases outside gene matches: 2. There are 12 residues in the CDR3. The germline V gene encodes CDR1 SGHRS and CDR2 YFSETQ. For the CDR3, the DNA is TGCGCCAGCGGACAGGGGCCCACTGAAGCTTTCTTT. Translating it yields CASGQGPTEAFF.

As regards this clonotype: The junction and the germline gene differ at one end; a read error may be behind it. The chain links TRBV29-1 to TRBJ2-5; possible D gene TRBD1, 6 bases. This CDR3 region has 13 residues. CDR1 SQVTM and CDR2 ANQGSEA come from the germline V gene. CDR3 in DNA: TGTAGCGTGATAGGGGGACCTCAAGAGACCCAGTACTTC. It yields the protein CSVIGGPQETQYF. The full variable domain, its missing parts supplied by reference TRBV29-1 and TRBJ2-5, is SAVISQKPSRDICQRGTSLTIQCQVDSQVTMMFWYRQQPGQSLTLIATANQGSEATYESGFVIDKFPISRPNLTFSTLTVSNMSPEDSSIYLCSVIGGPQETQYFGPGTRLLVL.